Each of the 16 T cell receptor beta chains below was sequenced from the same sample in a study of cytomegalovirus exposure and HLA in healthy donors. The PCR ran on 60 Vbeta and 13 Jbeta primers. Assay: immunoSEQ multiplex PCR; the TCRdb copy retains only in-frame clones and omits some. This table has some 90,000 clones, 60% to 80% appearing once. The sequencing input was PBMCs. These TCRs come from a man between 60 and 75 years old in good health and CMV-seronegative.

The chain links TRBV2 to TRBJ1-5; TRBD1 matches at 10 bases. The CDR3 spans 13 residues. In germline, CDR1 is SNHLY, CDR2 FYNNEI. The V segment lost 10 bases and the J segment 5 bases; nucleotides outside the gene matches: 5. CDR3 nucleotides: TGTGCCACTGCGGGACAGGGGCATCAGCCCCAGCATTTT. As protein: CATAGQGHQPQHF.

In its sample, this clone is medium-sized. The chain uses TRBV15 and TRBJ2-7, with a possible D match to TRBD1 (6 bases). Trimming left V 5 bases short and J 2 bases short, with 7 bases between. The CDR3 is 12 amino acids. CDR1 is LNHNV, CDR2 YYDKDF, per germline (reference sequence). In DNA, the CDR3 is TGTGCCACCAGCGGACAGACCTACGAGCAGTACTTC. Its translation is CATSGQTYEQYF.

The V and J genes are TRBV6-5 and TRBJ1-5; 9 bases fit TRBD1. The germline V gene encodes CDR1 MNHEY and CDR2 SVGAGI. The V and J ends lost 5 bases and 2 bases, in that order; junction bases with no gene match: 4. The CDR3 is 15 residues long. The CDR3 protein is CASSPTGGGNQPQHF. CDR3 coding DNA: TGTGCCAGCAGTCCGACAGGGGGAGGCAATCAGCCCCAGCATTTT.

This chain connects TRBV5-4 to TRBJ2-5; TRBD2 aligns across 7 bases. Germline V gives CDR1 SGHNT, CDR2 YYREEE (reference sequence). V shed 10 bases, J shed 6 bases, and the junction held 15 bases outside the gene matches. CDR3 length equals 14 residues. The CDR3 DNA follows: TGTGCCGGCGAGGAGGGACTACTTCAGAAGACCCAGTACTTC. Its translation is CAGEEGLLQKTQYF.

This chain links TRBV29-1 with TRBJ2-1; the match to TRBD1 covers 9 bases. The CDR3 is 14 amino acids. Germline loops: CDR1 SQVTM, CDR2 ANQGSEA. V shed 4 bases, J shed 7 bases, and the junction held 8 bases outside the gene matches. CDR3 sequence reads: CSVAPGTGLNEQFF. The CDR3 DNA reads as TGCAGCGTTGCCCCCGGGACAGGGTTGAATGAGCAGTTCTTC.

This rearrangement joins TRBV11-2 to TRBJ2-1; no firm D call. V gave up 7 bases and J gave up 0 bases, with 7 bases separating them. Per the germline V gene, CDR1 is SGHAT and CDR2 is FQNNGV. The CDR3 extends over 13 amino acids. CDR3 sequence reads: CASTASSYNEQFF. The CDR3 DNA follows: TGTGCCAGCACCGCTAGCTCCTACAATGAGCAGTTCTTC.

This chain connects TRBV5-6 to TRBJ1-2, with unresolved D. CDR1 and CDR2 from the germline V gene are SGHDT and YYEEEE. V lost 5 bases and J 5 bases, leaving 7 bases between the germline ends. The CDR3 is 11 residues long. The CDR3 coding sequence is TGTGCCAGCAGGAGGGATTATGGCTACACCTTC. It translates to CASRRDYGYTF.

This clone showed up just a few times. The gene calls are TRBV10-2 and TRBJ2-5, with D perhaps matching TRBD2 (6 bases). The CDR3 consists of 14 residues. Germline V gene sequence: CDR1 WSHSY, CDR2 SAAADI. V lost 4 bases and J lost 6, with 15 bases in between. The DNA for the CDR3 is TGCGCCAGCAGTGCGGGGGTACCTCCACAGACCCAGTACTTC. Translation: CASSAGVPPQTQYF.

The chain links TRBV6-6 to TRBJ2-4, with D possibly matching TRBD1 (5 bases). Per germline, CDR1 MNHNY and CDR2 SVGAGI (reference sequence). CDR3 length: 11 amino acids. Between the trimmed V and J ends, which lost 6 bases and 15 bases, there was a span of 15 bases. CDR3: CASRQDALLYF. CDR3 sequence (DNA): TGTGCCAGCAGACAGGACGCTTTGTTGTACTTC.

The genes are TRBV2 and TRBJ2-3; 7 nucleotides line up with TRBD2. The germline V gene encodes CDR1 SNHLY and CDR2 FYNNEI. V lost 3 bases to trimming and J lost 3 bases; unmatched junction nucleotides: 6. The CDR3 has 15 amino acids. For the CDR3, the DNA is TGTGCCAGCAGTGATGGGGGGGAGGGGACAGATACGCAGTATTTT. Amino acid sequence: CASSDGGEGTDTQYF.

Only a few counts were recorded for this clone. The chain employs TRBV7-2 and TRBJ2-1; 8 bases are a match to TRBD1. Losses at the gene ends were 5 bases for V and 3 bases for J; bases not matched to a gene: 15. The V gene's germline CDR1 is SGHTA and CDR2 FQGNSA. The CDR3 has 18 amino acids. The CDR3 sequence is CASSQFPGGAGGYNEQFF. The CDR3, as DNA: TGTGCCAGCAGCCAGTTCCCAGGGGGCGCCGGTGGCTACAATGAGCAGTTCTTC.

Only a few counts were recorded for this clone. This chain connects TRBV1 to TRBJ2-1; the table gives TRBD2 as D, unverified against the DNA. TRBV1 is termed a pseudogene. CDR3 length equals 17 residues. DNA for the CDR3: TGCACCAGCAGCCACCCAGCGGGAGTGGTCGGCTACAATGAGCAGTTCTTC. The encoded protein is CTSSHPAGVVGYNEQFF.

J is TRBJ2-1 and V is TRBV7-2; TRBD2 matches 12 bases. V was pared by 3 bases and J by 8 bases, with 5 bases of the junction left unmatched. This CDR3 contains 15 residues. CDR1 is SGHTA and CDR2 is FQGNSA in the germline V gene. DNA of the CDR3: TGTGCCAGCAGCTTGAGGACTAGCGGGACCGATGAGCAGTTCTTC. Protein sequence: CASSLRTSGTDEQFF.

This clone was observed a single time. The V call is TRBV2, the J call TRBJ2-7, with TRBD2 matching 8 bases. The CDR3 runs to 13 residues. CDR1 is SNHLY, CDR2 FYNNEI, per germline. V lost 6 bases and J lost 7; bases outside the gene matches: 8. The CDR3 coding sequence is TGTGCCAGCAGCGAGAATAGCGGGATGGAGCAGTACTTC. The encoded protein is CASSENSGMEQYF.

This chain's CDR3 is CASSPGGRNEQFF. As DNA, the CDR3 is TGTGCCAGCTCACCGGGGGGGAGGAATGAGCAGTTCTTC. J is TRBJ2-1 and V is TRBV18, with TRBD2 identical over 7 bases. Germline assignment: CDR1 KGHSH and CDR2 LQKENI. V shed 3 bases and J 7 bases; nucleotides not matched to a gene: 3. The CDR3 is 13 residues long.

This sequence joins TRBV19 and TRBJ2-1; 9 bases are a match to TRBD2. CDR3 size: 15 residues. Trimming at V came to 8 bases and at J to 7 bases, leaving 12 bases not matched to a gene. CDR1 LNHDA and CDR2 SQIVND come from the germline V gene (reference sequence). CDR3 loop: CASRSGGGVGNEQFF. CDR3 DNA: TGTGCCAGTCGCTCGGGCGGGGGGGTTGGGAATGAGCAGTTCTTC.